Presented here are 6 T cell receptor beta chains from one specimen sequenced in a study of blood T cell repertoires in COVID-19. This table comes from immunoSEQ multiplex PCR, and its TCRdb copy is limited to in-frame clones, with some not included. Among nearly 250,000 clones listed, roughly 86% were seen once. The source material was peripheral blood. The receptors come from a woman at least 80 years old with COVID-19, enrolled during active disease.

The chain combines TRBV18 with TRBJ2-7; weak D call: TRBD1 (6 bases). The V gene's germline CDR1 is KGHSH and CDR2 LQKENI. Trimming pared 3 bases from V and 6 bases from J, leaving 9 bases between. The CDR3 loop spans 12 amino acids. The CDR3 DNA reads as TGTGCCAGCTCACCGGCAGGGGTCGAGCAGTACGTC. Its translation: CASSPAGVEQYV.

CDR3 sequence reads: CASSQTAGTGIRQPQHF. The CDR3 coding sequence is TGTGCCAGCAGCCAAACGGCCGGGACAGGGATTCGACAGCCCCAGCATTTT. The V call is TRBV3-1 (or the pseudogene TRBV3-2), the J call TRBJ1-5; 9 bases map to TRBD1. V gave up 2 bases and J gave up 7 bases; unmatched junction bases: 12. The CDR3 has 17 amino acids. The germline gives CDR1 LGHDT, CDR2 YNNKEL (reference sequence).

The chain's CDR3 is CASSRTGGASNSPLHF. The CDR3 region has the DNA TGTGCCAGTAGTAGGACAGGGGGCGCATCCAATTCACCCCTCCACTTT. This rearrangement joins TRBV19 to TRBJ1-6; 11 bases align to TRBD1. The junction had 6 bases not matched to a gene; V was cut back by 4 bases and J by 7 bases. Germline assignment: CDR1 LNHDA and CDR2 SQIVND (reference sequence). This CDR3 is built from 16 residues.

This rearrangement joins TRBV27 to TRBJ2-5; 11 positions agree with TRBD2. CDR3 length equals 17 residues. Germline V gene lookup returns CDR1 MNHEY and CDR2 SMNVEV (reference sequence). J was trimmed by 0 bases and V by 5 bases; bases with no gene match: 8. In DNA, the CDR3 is TGTGCCAGCAGTAGGGCTAGCGGGGGGCGGTACCAAGAGACCCAGTACTTC. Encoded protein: CASSRASGGRYQETQYF.

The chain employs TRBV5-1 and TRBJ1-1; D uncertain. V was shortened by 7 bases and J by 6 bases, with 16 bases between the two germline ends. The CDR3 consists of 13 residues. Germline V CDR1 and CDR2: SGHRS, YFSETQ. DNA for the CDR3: TGCGCCAGCCGTACGCTACCCGCCGCTGAAGCTTTCTTT. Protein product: CASRTLPAAEAFF.

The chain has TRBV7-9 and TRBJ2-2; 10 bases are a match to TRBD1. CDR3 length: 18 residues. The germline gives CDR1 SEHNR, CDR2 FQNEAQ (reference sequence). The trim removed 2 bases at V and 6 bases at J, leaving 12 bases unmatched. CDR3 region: CASSLSRGQGVSAGELFF. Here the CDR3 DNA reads TGTGCCAGCAGCTTATCCCGTGGACAGGGGGTCTCGGCCGGGGAGCTGTTTTTT.